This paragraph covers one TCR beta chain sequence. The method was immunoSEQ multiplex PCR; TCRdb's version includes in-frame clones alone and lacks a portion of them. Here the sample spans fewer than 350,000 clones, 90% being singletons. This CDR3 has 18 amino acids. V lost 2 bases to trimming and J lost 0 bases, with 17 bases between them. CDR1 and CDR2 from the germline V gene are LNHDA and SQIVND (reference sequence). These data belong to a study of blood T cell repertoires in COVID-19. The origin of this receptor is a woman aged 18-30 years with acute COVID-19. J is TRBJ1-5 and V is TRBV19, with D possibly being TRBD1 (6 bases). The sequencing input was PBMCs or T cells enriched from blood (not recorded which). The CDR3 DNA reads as TGTGCCAGTAGTATAAAATGGACAGTCCCCCATAGCAATCAGCCCCAGCATTTT. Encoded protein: CASSIKWTVPHSNQPQHF.